This T cell receptor (beta chain) was found in a study of T cell repertoires in cytomegalovirus infection. The wider study: Recently identified HLA-C-restricted CMV epitopes were among the peptides used. In public TCR beta signatures, there were indications of both CMV infection and matching HLA type.

TCRdb itself ran the reads through MiXCR, one entry per CDR3 protein. The sample has around 750,000 distinct CDR3 sequences, approximately 30% seen once. There are 15 residues in the CDR3. The ends were cut back, 5 bases at V and 6 bases at J, with 17 bases in the middle. Germline V gene lookup returns CDR1 SGHVS and CDR2 FNYEAQ. Comments on this clonotype: Its antigen is not known.

The clonotype comes from a human donor in good health (CMV status not recorded). Some clones in this sample may be carry-over from other donors' samples. V gene TRBV7-6 combines with J gene TRBJ2-1, with D possibly being TRBD2 (5 bases). Sample: cultured CD8+ T cells from PBMCs, taken from culture after CMV antigen stimulation. The CDR3 sequence: CASSLTSGIGNEQFF. The CDR3 DNA reads TGTGCCAGCAGCCTTACTAGTGGGATTGGCAATGAGCAGTTCTTC. Full variable domain (missing parts from reference TRBV7-6 and TRBJ2-1): GAGVSQSPRYKVTKRGQDVALRCDPISGHVSLYWYRQALGQGPEFLTYFNYEAQQDKSGLPNDRFSAERPEGSISTLTIQRTEQRDSAMYRCASSLTSGIGNEQFFGPGTRLTVL.